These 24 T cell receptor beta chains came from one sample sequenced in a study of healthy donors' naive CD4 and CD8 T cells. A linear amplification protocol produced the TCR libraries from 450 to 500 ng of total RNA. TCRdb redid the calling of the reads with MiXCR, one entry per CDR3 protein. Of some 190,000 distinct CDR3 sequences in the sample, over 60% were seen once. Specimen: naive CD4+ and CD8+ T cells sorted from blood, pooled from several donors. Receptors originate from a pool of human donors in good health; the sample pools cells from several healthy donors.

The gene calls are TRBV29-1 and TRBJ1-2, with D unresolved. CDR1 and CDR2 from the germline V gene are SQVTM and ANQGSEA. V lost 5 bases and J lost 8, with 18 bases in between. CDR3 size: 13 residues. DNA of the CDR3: TGCAGCGTTAGCGGGGAGGGCGTCGGGGGCTACACCTTC. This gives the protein CSVSGEGVGGYTF.

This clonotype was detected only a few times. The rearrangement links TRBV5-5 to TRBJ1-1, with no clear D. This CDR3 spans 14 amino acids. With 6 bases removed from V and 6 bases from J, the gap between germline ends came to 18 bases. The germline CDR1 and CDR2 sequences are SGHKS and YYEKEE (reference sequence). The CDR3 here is CASTPPRPGPEAFF. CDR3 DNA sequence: TGTGCCAGCACCCCGCCTCGCCCCGGCCCTGAAGCTTTCTTT.

The CDR3, as DNA: TGTGCCAGCAGCGAAGCGGGGAGAAACACTGAAGCTTTCTTT. The encoded protein is CASSEAGRNTEAFF. This chain links TRBV6-5 with TRBJ1-1; D gene ambiguous. Germline CDR1 reads MNHEY; CDR2 reads SVGAGI. V lost 6 bases and J 2 bases, leaving 13 bases between the germline ends. This CDR3 has 14 amino acids.

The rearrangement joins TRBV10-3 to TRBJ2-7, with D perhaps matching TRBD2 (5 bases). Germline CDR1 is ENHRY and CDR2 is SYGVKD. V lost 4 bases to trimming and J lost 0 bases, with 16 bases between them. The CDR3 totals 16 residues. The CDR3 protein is CAISGPGEGVSYEQYF. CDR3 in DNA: TGTGCCATCAGTGGCCCAGGAGAGGGTGTCTCCTACGAGCAGTACTTC.

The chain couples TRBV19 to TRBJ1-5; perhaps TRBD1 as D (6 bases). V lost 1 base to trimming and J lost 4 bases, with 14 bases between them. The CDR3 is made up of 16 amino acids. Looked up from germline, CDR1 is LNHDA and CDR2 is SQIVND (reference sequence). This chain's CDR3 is CASSIGRARGNQPQHF. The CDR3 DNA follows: TGTGCCAGTAGTATAGGCAGGGCGAGGGGGAATCAGCCCCAGCATTTT.

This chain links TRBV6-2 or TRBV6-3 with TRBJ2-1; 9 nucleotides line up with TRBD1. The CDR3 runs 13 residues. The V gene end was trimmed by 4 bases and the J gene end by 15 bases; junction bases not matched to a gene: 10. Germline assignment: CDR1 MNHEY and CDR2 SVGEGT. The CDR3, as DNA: TGTGCCAGCAGTTTATCGGGACAGGGACGCCGGTTCTTC. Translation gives CASSLSGQGRRFF.

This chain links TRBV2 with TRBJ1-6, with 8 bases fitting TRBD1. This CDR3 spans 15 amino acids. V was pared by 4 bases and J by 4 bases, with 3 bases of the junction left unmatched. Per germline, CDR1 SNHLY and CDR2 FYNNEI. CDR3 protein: CASSVDRGYNSPLHF. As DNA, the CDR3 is TGTGCCAGCAGTGTAGACAGGGGTTATAATTCACCCCTCCACTTT. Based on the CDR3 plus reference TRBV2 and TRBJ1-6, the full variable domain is EPEVTQTPSHQVTQMGQEVILRCVPISNHLYFYWYRQILGQKVEFLVSFYNNEISEKSEIFDDQFSVERPDGSNFTLKIRSTKLEDSAMYFCASSVDRGYNSPLHFGNGTRLTVT.

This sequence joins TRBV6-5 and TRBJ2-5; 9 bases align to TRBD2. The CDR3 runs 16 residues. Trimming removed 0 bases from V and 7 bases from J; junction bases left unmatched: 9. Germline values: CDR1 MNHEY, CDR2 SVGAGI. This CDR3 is CASSYSMAAGGGTQYF. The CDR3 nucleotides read TGTGCCAGCAGTTACTCGATGGCAGCGGGGGGAGGGACCCAGTACTTC.

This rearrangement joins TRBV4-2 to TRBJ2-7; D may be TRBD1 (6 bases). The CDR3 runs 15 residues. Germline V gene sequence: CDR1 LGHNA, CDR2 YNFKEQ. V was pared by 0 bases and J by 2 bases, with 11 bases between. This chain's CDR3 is CASSQDVPGAYEQYF. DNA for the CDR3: TGTGCCAGCAGCCAAGATGTCCCAGGGGCCTACGAGCAGTACTTC.

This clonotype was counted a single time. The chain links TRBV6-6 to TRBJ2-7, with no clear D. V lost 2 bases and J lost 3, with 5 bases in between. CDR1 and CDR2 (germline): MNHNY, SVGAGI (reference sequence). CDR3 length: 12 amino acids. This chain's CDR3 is CASSYPNYEQYF. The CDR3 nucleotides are TGTGCCAGCAGTTACCCAAACTACGAGCAGTACTTC.

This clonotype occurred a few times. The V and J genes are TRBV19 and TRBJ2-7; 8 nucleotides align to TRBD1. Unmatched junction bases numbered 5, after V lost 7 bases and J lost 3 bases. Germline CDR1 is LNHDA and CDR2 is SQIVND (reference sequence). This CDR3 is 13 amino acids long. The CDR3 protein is CASKGTGSYEQYF. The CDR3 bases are TGTGCCAGTAAGGGGACAGGAAGCTACGAGCAGTACTTC.

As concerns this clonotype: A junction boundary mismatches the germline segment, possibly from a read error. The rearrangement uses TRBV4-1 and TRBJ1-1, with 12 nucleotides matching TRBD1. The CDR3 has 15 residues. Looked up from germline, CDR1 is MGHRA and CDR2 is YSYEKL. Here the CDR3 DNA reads TGCGCCAGCAGCCAGGGACAGGGGGCCGACACCGAAGCTTTCTTT. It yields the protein CASSQGQGADTEAFF.

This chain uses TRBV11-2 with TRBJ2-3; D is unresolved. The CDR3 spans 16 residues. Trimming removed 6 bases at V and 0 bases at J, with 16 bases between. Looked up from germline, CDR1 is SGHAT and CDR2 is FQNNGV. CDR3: CASSVRARSSTDTQYF. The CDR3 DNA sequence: TGTGCCAGCAGTGTTCGGGCAAGGTCTAGCACAGATACGCAGTATTTT.

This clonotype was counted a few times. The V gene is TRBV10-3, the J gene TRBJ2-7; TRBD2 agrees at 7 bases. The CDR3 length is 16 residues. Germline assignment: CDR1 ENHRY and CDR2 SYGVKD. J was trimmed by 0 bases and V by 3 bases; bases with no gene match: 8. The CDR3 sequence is CAISEEGRGSSYEQYF. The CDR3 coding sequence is TGTGCCATCAGTGAAGAGGGGCGGGGGAGCTCCTACGAGCAGTACTTC.

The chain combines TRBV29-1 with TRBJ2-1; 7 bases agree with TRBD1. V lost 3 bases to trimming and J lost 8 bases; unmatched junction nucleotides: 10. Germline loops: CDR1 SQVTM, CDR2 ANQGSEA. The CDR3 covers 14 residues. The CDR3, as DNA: TGCAGCGTTGACCGGGACAGTAGTTGGTATGAGCAGTTCTTC. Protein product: CSVDRDSSWYEQFF.

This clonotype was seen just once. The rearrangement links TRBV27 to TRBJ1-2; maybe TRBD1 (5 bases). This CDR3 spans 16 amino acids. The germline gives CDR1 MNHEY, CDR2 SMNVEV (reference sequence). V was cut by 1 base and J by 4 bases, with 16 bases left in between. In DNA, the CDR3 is TGTGCCAGCAGTTTATTTGGGACGGGGGAAACCTATGGCTACACCTTC. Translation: CASSLFGTGETYGYTF.

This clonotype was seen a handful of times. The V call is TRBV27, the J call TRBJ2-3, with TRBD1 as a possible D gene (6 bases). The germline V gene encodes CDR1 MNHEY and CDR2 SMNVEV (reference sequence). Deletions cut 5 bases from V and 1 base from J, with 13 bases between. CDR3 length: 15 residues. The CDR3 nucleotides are TGTGCCAGCAGTATTTCCGGGACACGCACAGATACGCAGTATTTT. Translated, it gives CASSISGTRTDTQYF.

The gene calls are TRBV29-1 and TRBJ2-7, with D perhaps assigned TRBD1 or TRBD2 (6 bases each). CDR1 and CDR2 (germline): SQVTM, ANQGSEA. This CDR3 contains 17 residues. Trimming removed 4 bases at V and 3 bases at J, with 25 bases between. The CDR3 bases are TGCAGCGTTGGGCGGTCGGGGGCGCCCGACGTAGTCTACGAGCAGTACTTC. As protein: CSVGRSGAPDVVYEQYF.

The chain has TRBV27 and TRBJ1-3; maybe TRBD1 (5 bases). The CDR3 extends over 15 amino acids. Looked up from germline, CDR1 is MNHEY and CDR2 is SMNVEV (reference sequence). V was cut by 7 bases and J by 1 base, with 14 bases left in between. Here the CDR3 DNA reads TGTGCCAGCACTCCCTTGGGGGAATCTGGAAACACCATATATTTT. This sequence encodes CASTPLGESGNTIYF.

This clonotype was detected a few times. The CDR3 loop reads CASSSRDGQLIYEQYF. The CDR3 bases are TGTGCCAGCAGTTCCCGAGATGGGCAGCTTATCTACGAGCAGTACTTC. The chain has TRBV12-3 or TRBV12-4 and TRBJ2-7; D is unclear. The V gene lost 4 bases and the J gene lost 3 bases, with 19 bases spanning the gap. The CDR3 has 16 residues.

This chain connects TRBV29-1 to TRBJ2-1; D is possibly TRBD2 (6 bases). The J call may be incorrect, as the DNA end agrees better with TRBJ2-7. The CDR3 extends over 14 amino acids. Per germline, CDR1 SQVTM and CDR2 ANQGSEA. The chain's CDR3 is CSVFEAGRTYEQYF. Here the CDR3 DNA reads TGCAGCGTTTTTGAGGCGGGGCGAACCTACGAGCAGTACTTC.

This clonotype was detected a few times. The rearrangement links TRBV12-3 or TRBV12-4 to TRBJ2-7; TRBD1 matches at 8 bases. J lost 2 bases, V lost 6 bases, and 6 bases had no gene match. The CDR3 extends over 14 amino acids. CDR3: CASSTGTGTYEQYF. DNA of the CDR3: TGTGCCAGCAGCACCGGGACAGGTACCTACGAGCAGTACTTC.

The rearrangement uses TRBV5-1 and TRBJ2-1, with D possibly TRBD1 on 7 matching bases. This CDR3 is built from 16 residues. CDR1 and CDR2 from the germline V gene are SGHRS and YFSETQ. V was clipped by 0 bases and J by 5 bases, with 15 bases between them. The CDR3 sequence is CASSLEASRGDNEQFF. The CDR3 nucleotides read TGCGCCAGCAGCTTGGAGGCTAGCAGGGGGGACAATGAGCAGTTCTTC.

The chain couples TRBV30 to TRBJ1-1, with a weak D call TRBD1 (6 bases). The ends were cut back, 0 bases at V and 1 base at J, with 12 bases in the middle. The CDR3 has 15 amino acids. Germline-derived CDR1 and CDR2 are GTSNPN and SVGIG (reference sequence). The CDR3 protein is CAWSVLARGNTEAFF. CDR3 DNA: TGTGCCTGGAGTGTACTTGCCAGGGGGAACACTGAAGCTTTCTTT.